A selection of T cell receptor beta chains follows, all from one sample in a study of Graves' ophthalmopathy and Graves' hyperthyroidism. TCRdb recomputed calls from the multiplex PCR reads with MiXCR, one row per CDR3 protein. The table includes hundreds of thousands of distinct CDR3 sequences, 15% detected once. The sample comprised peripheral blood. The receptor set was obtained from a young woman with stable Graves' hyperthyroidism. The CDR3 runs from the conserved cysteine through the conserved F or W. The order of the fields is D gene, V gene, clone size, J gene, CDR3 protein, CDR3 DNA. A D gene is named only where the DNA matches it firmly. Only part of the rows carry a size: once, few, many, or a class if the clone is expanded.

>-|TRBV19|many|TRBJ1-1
CASKMDGASTEAFF
TGTGCCAGTAAAATGGACGGAGCCAGCACTGAAGCTTTCTTT
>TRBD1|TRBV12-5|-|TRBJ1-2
CASGGGTVNYGYTF
TGTGCTAGTGGGGGCGGGACAGTTAACTATGGCTACACCTTC
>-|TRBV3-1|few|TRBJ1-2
CASSQRGEGYTF
TGTGCCAGCAGCCAAAGGGGCGAAGGCTACACCTTC
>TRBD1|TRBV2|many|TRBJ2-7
CASSGTGGAEEQYF
TGTGCCAGCAGTGGGACAGGGGGCGCGGAAGAGCAGTACTTC
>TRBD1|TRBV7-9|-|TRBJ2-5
CASSSRQGWGETQYF
TGTGCCAGCAGCTCCCGACAGGGCTGGGGAGAGACCCAGTACTTC
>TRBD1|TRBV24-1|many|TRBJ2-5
CATSDQGQVKDQETQYF
TGTGCCACCAGTGATCAGGGACAGGTAAAGGACCAAGAGACCCAGTACTTC
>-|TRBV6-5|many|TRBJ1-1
CASSYGPGYTEAFF
TGTGCCAGCAGTTATGGGCCGGGGTACACTGAAGCTTTCTTT
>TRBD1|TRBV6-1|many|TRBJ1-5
CASSPTGGVGQPQHF
TGTGCCAGCAGCCCTACAGGGGGAGTTGGTCAGCCCCAGCATTTT
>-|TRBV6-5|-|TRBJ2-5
CASSSLKYQETQYF
TGTGCCAGCAGTTCTCTAAAGTACCAAGAGACCCAGTACTTC
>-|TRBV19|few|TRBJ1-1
CASSAGPRNTEAFF
TGTGCCAGTAGTGCGGGACCTCGGAACACTGAAGCTTTCTTT
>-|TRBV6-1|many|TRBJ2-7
CASSASPGSYEQYF
TGTGCCAGCAGTGCCAGTCCCGGTTCCTACGAGCAGTACTTC
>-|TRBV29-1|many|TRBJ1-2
CSVANDPWGTYGYTF
TGCAGCGTTGCAAATGATCCATGGGGGACTTATGGCTACACCTTC
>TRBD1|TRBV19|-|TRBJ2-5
CASSRQGDSGETQYF
TGTGCCAGTAGCCGACAGGGGGATTCAGGGGAGACCCAGTACTTC
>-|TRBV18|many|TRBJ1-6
CASSPTTWPPYNSPLHF
TGTGCCAGCTCACCAACTACGTGGCCACCTTATAATTCACCCCTCCACTTT
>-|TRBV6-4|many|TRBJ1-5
CASSERQGGQPQHF
TGTGCCAGCAGTGAGAGGCAGGGCGGACAGCCCCAGCATTTT
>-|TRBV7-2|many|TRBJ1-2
CASSANSGRPLGYTF
TGTGCCAGCAGCGCTAACTCGGGACGTCCCCTGGGCTACACCTTC
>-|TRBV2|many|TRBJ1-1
CANRIPTPNTEAFF
TGTGCCAACCGTATCCCCACACCGAACACTGAAGCTTTCTTT
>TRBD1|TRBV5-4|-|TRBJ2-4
CASSLAQGAIKNIQYF
TGTGCCAGCAGCTTGGCTCAGGGGGCTATCAAAAACATTCAGTACTTC
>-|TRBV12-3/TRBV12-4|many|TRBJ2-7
CASSFTTAEQYF
TGTGCCAGCAGTTTTACGACGGCTGAGCAGTACTTC
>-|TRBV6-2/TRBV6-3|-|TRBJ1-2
CASSSPHTSRQNYGYTF
TGTGCCAGCAGTTCTCCTCATACCTCAAGACAGAACTATGGCTACACCTTC
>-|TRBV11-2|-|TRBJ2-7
CASSSPTSYEQYF
TGTGCCAGCAGCTCACCTACAAGCTACGAGCAGTACTTC
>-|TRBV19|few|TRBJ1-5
CASSIVQGFGNQPQHF
TGTGCCAGTAGTATAGTCCAGGGATTTGGCAATCAGCCCCAGCATTTT
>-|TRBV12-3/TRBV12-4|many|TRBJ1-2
CASSTREGDGYTF
TGTGCCAGCAGCACCCGTGAGGGGGATGGCTACACCTTC
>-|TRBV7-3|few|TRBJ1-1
CASSLSNMNTEAFF
TGTGCCAGCAGCTTAAGTAATATGAACACTGAAGCTTTCTTT
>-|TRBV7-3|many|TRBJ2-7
CASSPIGKPTGTWSPGEQYF
TGTGCCAGCAGCCCTATCGGTAAGCCGACCGGGACATGGTCCCCGGGCGAGCAGTACTTC
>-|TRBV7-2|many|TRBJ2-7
CASSLDGRTYEQYF
TGTGCCAGCAGCTTAGACGGCAGAACCTACGAGCAGTACTTC
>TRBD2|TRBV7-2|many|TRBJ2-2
CASSSGLADTGELFF
TGTGCCAGCAGCTCCGGACTAGCGGACACCGGGGAGCTGTTTTTT
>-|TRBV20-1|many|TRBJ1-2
CSARDTGNYGYTF
TGCAGTGCTAGAGACACAGGGAACTATGGCTACACCTTC
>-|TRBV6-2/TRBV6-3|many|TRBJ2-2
CASSYSRGLGRAGELFF
TGTGCCAGCAGTTACTCTAGGGGCCTGGGACGGGCCGGGGAGCTGTTTTTT
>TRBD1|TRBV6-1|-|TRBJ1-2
CASKNAGGHGYTF
TGTGCCAGCAAGAACGCAGGGGGCCATGGCTACACCTTC
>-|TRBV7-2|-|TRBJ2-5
CASSNSYQETQYF
TGTGCCAGCAGCAACTCCTACCAAGAGACCCAGTACTTC
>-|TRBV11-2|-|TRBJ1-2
CASSEAGEDGYTF
TGTGCCAGCAGTGAAGCAGGGGAGGATGGCTACACCTTC
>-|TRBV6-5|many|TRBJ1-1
CASSSQIQGAAFF
TGTGCCAGCAGCTCACAAATACAAGGGGCGGCTTTCTTT
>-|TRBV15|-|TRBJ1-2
CATSRDSRDYGYTF
TGTGCCACCAGCAGAGATAGTAGGGACTATGGCTACACCTTC
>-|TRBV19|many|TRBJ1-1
CASILGTEAFF
TGTGCCAGTATCCTGGGTACTGAAGCTTTCTTT
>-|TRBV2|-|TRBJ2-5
CASKTQETQYF
TGTGCCAGCAAAACCCAAGAGACCCAGTACTTC
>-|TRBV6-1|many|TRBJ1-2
CASSSVGATYGYTF
TGTGCCTCGAGCAGCGTTGGGGCGACCTATGGCTACACCTTC
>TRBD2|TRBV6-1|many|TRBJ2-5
CASTGLGVEETQYF
TGTGCCAGCACCGGACTAGGGGTTGAAGAGACCCAGTACTTC
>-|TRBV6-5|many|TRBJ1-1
CASRREGLNTKAFF
TGTGCCAGCAGACGTGAGGGTCTGAACACTAAAGCTTTCTTT
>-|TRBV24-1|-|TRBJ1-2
CATSDLDRILVYGYTF
TGTGCCACCAGTGATTTGGACAGGATCTTAGTCTATGGCTACACCTTC
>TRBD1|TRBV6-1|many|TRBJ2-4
CASSDLQGAKNIQYF
TGTGCCAGCAGTGACTTACAGGGGGCCAAAAACATTCAGTACTTC